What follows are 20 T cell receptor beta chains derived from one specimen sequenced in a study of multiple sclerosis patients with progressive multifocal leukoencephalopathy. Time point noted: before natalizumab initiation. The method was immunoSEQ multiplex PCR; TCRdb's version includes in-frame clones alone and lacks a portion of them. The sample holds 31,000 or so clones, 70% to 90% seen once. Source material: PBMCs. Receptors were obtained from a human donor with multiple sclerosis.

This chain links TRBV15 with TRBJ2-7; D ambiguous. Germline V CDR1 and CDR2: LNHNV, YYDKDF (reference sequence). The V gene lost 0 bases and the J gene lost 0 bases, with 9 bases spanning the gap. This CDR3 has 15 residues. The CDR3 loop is CATSREPDSSYEQYF. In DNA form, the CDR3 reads TGTGCCACCAGCAGAGAGCCGGATAGCTCCTACGAGCAGTACTTC.

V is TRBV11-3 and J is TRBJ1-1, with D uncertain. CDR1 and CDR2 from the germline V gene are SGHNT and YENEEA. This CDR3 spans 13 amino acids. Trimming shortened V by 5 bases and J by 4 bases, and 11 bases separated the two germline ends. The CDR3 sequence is CASSPRVGTEAFF. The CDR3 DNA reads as TGTGCCAGCAGCCCCCGGGTGGGCACTGAAGCTTTCTTT.

The CDR3 protein is CASSLEGPEAFF. The DNA for the CDR3 is TGTGCCAGCTCACTAGAAGGCCCTGAAGCTTTCTTT. V and J are TRBV18 and TRBJ1-1; D gene uncertain. Looked up from germline, CDR1 is KGHSH and CDR2 is LQKENI. This CDR3 is 12 amino acids long. Trimming stripped 4 bases from V and 6 bases from J, with 9 bases between.

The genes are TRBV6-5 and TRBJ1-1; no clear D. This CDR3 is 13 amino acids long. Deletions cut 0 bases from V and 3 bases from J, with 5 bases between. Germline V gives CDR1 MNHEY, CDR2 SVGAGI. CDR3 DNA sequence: TGTGCCAGCAGTTACTCTAAATACACTGAAGCTTTCTTT. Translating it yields CASSYSKYTEAFF.

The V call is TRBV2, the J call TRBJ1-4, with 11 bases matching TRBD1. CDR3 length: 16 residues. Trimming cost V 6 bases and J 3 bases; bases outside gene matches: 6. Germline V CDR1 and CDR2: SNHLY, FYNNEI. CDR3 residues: CASSYGQGAANEKLFF. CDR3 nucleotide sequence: TGTGCCAGCAGCTACGGACAGGGGGCGGCTAATGAAAAACTGTTTTTT.

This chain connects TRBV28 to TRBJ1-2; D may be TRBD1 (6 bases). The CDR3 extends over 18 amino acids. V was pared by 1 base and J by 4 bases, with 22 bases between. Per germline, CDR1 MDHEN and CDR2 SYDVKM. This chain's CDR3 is CASSLYTGGRGEIYGYTF. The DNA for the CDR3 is TGTGCCAGCAGTTTATACACCGGGGGGAGGGGGGAGATCTATGGCTACACCTTC.

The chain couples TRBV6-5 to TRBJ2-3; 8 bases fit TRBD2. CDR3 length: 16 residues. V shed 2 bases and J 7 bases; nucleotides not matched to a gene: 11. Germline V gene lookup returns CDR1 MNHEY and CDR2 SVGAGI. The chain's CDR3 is CASSYRTPSGRNTQYF. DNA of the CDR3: TGTGCCAGCAGTTACCGTACCCCTAGCGGGCGGAATACGCAGTATTTT.

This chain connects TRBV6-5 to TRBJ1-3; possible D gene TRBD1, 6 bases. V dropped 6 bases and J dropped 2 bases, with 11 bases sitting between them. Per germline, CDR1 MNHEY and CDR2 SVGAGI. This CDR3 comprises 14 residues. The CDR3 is CASRQGLPGNTIYF. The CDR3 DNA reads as TGTGCCAGCAGACAGGGATTACCTGGAAACACCATATATTTT.

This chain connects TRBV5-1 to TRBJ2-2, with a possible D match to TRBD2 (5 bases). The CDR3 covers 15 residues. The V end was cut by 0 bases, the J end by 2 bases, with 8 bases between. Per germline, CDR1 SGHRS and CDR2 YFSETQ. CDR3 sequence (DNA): TGCGCCAGCAGCTTGGGGACTGGTAACACCGGGGAGCTGTTTTTT. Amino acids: CASSLGTGNTGELFF.

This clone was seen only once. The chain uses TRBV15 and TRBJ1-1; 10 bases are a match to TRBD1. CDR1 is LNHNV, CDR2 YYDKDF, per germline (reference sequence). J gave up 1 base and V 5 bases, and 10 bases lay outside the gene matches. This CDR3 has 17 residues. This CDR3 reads CATSGSRDRGQNTEAFF. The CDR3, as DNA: TGTGCCACCAGCGGGTCCCGGGACAGGGGACAGAACACTGAAGCTTTCTTT.

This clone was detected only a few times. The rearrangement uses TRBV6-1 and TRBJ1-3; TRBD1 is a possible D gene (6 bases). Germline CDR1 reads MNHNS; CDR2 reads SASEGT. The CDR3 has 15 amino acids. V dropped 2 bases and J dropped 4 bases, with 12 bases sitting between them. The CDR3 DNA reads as TGTGCCAGCAGTGAATATGGGACAACCGGAAACACCATATATTTT. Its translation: CASSEYGTTGNTIYF.

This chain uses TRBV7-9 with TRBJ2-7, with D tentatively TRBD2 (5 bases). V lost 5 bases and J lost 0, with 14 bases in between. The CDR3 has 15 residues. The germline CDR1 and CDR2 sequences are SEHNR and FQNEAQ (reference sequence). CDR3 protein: CASSGRRDPSYEQYF. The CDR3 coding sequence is TGTGCCAGCAGCGGTCGACGGGATCCCTCCTACGAGCAGTACTTC.

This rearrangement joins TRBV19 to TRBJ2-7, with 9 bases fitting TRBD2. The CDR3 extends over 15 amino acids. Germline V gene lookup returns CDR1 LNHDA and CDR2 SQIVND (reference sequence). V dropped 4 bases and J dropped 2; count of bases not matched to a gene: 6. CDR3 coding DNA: TGTGCCAGTAGTACCCGCGGGACTAGCACCTACGAGCAGTACTTC. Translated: CASSTRGTSTYEQYF.

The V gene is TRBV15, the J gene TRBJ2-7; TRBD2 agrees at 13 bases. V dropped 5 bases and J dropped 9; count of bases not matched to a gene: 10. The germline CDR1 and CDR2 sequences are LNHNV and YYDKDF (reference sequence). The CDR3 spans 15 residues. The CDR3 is CATSADRLAGGGQYF. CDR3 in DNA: TGTGCCACCAGCGCTGACCGACTAGCGGGAGGAGGGCAGTACTTC. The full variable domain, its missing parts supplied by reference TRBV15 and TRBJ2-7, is DAMVIQNPRYQVTQFGKPVTLSCSQTLNHNVMYWYQQKSSQAPKLLFHYYDKDFNNEADTPDNFQSRRPNTSFCFLDIRSPGLGDTAMYLCATSADRLAGGGQYFGPGTRLTVT.

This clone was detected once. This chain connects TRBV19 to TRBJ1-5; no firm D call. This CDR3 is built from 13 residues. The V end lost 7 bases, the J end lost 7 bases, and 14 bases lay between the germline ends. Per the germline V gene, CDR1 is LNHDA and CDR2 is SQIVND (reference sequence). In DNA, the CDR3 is TGTGCCAGTACCACGTCACGATGGCAGCCCCAGCATTTT. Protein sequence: CASTTSRWQPQHF.

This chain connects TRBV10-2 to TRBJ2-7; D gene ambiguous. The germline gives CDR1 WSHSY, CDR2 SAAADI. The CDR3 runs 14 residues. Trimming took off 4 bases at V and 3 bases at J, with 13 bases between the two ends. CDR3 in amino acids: CASSGRPPLYEQYF. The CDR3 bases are TGCGCCAGCAGTGGCCGACCTCCCCTCTACGAGCAGTACTTC.

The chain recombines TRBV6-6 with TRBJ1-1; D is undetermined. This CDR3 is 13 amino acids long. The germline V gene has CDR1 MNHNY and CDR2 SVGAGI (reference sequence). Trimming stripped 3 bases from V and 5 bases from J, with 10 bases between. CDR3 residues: CASSYLRETEAFF. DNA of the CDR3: TGTGCCAGCAGTTATCTACGGGAAACTGAAGCTTTCTTT.

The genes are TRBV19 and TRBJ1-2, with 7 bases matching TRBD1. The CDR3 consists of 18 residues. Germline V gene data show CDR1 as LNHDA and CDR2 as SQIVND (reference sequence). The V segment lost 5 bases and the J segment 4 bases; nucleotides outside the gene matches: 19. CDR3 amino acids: CASSLRTGSYSALYGYTF. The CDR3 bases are TGTGCCAGTAGTCTCAGGACAGGCTCCTACTCGGCTCTCTATGGCTACACCTTC.

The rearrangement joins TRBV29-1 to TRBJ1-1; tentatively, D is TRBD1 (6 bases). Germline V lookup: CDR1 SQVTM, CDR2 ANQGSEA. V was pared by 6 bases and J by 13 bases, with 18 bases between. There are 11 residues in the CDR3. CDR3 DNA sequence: TGCAGCGTCGCGGGGGCCTCGGGGGGTTTCTTT. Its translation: CSVAGASGGFF.

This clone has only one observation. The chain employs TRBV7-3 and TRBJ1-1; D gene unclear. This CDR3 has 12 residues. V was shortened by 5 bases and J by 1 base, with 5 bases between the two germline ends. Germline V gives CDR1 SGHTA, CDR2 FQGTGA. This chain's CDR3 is CASSMGNTEAFF. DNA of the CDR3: TGTGCCAGCAGCATGGGGAACACTGAAGCTTTCTTT.